This section outlines one T cell receptor (beta chain) sequence together with its context. Profiled with immunoSEQ multiplex PCR; TCRdb holds only in-frame clones, not every one. The sample includes 600,000 to 900,000 clones, approximately 85% of them seen just once. V was clipped by 0 bases and J by 4 bases, with 31 bases between them. CDR1 and CDR2 from the germline V gene are SGHTA and FQGNSA. CDR3 length: 21 amino acids. This record belongs to a study of shared T cell receptors in the human thymus. Another study also made use of these data, one on human thymus T cells. That paper adds: Infants served as donors; they were healthy and Finnish and were having corrective surgery for congenital heart defects. The study used thymus tissue resected during corrective heart surgery. Seemingly biased V and J gene usage marked thymic and blood repertoires. There were highly overlapping thymic repertoires among unrelated individuals, as related research reported.

Sequencing used thymocytes. This clonotype originated in a girl under three years old with a congenital heart defect. This rearrangement joins TRBV7-2 to TRBJ2-7, with a tentative D call TRBD1 (6 bases). The CDR3 DNA sequence: TGTGCCAGCAGCTTAGCGCTGGGGTTCGGTAAGATCGGTAGACAGGAATACGAGCAGTACTTC. Translating it yields CASSLALGFGKIGRQEYEQYF.